The clone carrying this T cell receptor (beta chain) was observed a handful of times. These data originate in a study of blood T cells in healthy people across ages. The authors ran a second PCR of roughly 6 to 12 cycles using a sample-barcoded 5' primer and a J-beta primer mix. Every cDNA molecule carried a tag from a template-switch adaptor bearing 12 random nucleotides. TCRdb re-called the 5' RACE reads through MiXCR, storing one row per CDR3 protein. Among roughly 1,700,000 distinct CDR3 sequences, about 30% were seen once, and the ten largest hold 7.7%. CDR3 length equals 14 residues. V dropped 4 bases and J dropped 6 bases, with 15 bases sitting between them. The V gene's germline CDR1 is SGHTA and CDR2 FQGNSA.

The TCR originated in a woman in her thirties in good health. Sequenced sample: blood. The chain uses TRBV7-2 and TRBJ2-5; no firm D call. The CDR3 DNA sequence: TGTGCCAGCAGCTCTAGTCGGTATGAGCAGACCCAGTACTTC. Translation: CASSSSRYEQTQYF.